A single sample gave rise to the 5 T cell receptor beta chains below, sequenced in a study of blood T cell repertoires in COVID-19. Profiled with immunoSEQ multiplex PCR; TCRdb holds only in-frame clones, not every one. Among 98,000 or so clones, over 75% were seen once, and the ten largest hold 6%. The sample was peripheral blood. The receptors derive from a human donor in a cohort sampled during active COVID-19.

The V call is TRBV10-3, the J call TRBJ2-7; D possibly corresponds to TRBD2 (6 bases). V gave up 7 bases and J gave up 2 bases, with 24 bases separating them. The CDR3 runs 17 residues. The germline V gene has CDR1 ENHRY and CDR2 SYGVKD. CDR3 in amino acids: CAIISQQTGGLPYEQYF. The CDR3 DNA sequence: TGTGCCATCATTTCGCAACAAACAGGAGGGCTTCCCTACGAGCAGTACTTC.

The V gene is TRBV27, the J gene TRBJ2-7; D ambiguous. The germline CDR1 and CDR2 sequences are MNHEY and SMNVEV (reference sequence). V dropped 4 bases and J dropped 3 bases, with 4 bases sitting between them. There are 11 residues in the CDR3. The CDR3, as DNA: TGTGCCAGCAGTTCCAACTACGAGCAGTACTTC. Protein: CASSSNYEQYF.

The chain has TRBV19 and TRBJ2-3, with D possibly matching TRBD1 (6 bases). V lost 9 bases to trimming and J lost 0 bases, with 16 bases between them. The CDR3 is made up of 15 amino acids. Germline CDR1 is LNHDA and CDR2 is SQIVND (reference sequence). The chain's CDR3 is CARTTGLPSTDTQYF. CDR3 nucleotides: TGTGCCAGGACAACAGGGCTGCCTAGCACAGATACGCAGTATTTT.

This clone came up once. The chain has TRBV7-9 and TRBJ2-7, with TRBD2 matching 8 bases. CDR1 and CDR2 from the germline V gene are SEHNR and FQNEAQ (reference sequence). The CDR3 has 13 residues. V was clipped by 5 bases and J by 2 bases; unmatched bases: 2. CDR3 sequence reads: CASSQAGAYEQYF. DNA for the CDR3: TGTGCCAGCAGCCAAGCGGGAGCCTACGAGCAGTACTTC.

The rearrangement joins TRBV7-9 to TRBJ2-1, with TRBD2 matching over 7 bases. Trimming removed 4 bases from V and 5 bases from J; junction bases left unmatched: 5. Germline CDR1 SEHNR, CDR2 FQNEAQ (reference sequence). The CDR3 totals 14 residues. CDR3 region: CASSWGGTNNEQFF. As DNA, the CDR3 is TGTGCCAGCAGCTGGGGGGGAACAAACAATGAGCAGTTCTTC.